This section outlines one T cell receptor (beta chain) sequence together with its context. Its specificity is unknown. The data belong to a study of T-cell memory formation after mild COVID-19. Points from the study as a whole: Researchers report contracting CD4+ clones mostly in CM and EM, with CD8+ clones in EMRA. Whether day 37 second-wave clones are SARS-CoV-2-specific was not confirmed.

In TCRdb, the 5' RACE reads were re-called with MiXCR into one record per CDR3 protein. The sample lists around 410,000 distinct CDR3 sequences, 23% occurring once. This CDR3 is 16 amino acids long. With V trimmed by 2 bases and J by 4 bases, 8 bases remained unmatched. The germline gives CDR1 MGHRA, CDR2 YSYEKL. The sequencing input was PBMCs or a T cell subset sorted from them (not recorded which). This receptor was obtained from an adult woman who had mild COVID-19 (a few samples of this study predate the infection). Cell type and time point are not known. The J gene is TRBJ2-1, the V gene TRBV4-1; TRBD2 aligns across 7 bases. The CDR3: CASSQRVGGSYNEQFF. In DNA, the CDR3 is TGCGCCAGCAGCCAAAGAGTGGGGGGGAGTTACAATGAGCAGTTCTTC.